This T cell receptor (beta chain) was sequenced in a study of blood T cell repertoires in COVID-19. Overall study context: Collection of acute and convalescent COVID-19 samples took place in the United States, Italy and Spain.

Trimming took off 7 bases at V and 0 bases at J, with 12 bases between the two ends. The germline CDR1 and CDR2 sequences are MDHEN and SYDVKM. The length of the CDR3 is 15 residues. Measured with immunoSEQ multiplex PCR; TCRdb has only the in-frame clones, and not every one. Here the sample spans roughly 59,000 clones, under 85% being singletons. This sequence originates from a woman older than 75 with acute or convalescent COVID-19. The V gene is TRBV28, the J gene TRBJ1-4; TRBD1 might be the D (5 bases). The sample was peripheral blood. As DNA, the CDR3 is TGTGCCAGCACCTACGCGGGGGCAACTAATGAAAAACTGTTTTTT. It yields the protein CASTYAGATNEKLFF.